The 10 T cell receptor beta chains below were found in one sample sequenced in a study of cytomegalovirus exposure and HLA in healthy donors. Use of 60 Vbeta and 13 Jbeta primers characterized the PCR. TCRdb's copy holds only in-frame clones and misses some; the assay was immunoSEQ multiplex PCR. The sample has 60,000 to 85,000 clones, around 79% seen once. The material sequenced was PBMCs. These receptors were obtained from a man aged 35-49 years in good health and CMV-seronegative.

The chain carries TRBV5-1 and TRBJ2-3; a weak D match, TRBD2 (6 bases). The CDR3 covers 15 residues. Per the germline V gene, CDR1 is SGHRS and CDR2 is YFSETQ. Between the trimmed V and J ends, which lost 0 bases and 2 bases, there was a span of 10 bases. In nucleotides, the CDR3 is TGCGCCAGCAGCTTGGACGGGAGCCCCACAGATACGCAGTATTTT. Translating it yields CASSLDGSPTDTQYF.

V and J are TRBV28 and TRBJ2-5, with TRBD2 identical over 14 bases. Germline loops: CDR1 MDHEN, CDR2 SYDVKM. With 5 bases clipped from V and 7 bases from J, the junction kept 18 bases outside the gene matches. The CDR3 length is 19 residues. The CDR3 sequence: CASSPLGTSGRLPRGTQYF. In DNA form, the CDR3 reads TGTGCCAGCAGTCCCCTCGGGACTAGCGGGAGACTACCCCGGGGGACCCAGTACTTC.

This clone was picked up one time. The genes are TRBV9 and TRBJ2-1; 9 bases are a match to TRBD2. Germline CDR1 and CDR2: SGDLS and YYNGEE. Losses at the gene ends were 0 bases for V and 3 bases for J; bases not matched to a gene: 1. The CDR3 sequence is 15 residues long. CDR3 amino acids: CASSVEAGGYNEQFF. The CDR3 DNA is TGTGCCAGCAGCGTAGAAGCGGGAGGCTACAATGAGCAGTTCTTC. The entire variable domain, with the rest obtained from reference TRBV9 and TRBJ2-1, is as follows: DSGVTQTPKHLITATGQRVTLRCSPRSGDLSVYWYQQSLDQGLQFLIQYYNGEERAKGNILERFSAQQFPDLHSELNLSSLELGDSALYFCASSVEAGGYNEQFFGPGTRLTVL.

The chain recombines TRBV18 with TRBJ1-4; 9 bases match TRBD1. Germline V gene lookup returns CDR1 KGHSH and CDR2 LQKENI. The CDR3 length is 15 residues. J gave up 8 bases and V 0 bases, and 4 bases lay outside the gene matches. CDR3 sequence reads: CASSPPTGGKEKLFF. Here the CDR3 DNA reads TGTGCCAGCTCACCACCGACAGGGGGAAAGGAAAAACTGTTTTTT.

The CDR3 region is CASRLDRGIEKLFF. In DNA, the CDR3 is TGTGCCAGTAGGCTCGACAGGGGGATTGAAAAACTGTTTTTT. The chain employs TRBV6-5 and TRBJ1-4; TRBD1 aligns across 9 bases. Germline V gene data show CDR1 as MNHEY and CDR2 as SVGAGI. This CDR3 has 14 residues. V dropped 9 bases and J dropped 7; count of bases not matched to a gene: 9.

The chain is built from TRBV28 and TRBJ1-6; D call uncertain. Germline CDR1 reads MDHEN; CDR2 reads SYDVKM. V dropped 5 bases and J dropped 9 bases, with 11 bases sitting between them. CDR3 size: 13 residues. The CDR3 here is CASSAPGFSPLHF. In DNA, the CDR3 is TGTGCCAGCAGTGCTCCGGGATTTTCACCCCTCCACTTT.

The chain recombines TRBV28 with TRBJ1-1; tentatively, D is TRBD1 (6 bases). The V end lost 3 bases, the J end lost 11 bases, and 10 bases lay between the germline ends. Germline CDR1 and CDR2: MDHEN and SYDVKM. The CDR3 covers 11 residues. CDR3 region: CASSFQGYAFF. Here the CDR3 DNA reads TGTGCCAGCAGTTTTCAGGGGTACGCTTTCTTT.

This clone was found a few times. The V and J genes are TRBV19 and TRBJ2-5; 7 bases fit TRBD2. The CDR3 runs 14 residues. Germline assignment: CDR1 LNHDA and CDR2 SQIVND (reference sequence). After removal of 5 bases from V and 4 bases from J, the junction contained 7 bases not matched to a gene. Here the CDR3 DNA reads TGTGCCAGTAGTGCGGCGGGGGTAGGAGAGACCCAGTACTTC. It translates to CASSAAGVGETQYF.

Concerning this clone itself: The junction departs from the called germline gene at one end, perhaps through a read error. The genes are TRBV4-2 and TRBJ2-4, with 8 nucleotides matching TRBD2. Germline V gives CDR1 LGHNA, CDR2 YNFKEQ. This CDR3 region has 18 residues. CDR3 loop: CASSQDLVGAGGQNSQYF. For the CDR3, the DNA is TGTGCCAGCAGCCAAGATTTGGTGGGGGCGGGGGGTCAAAACAGTCAGTACTTC.

The rearrangement uses TRBV7-3 and TRBJ2-2, with 7 bases lining up with TRBD1. Germline loops: CDR1 SGHTA, CDR2 FQGTGA. The CDR3 consists of 15 residues. With 5 bases clipped from V and 5 bases from J, the junction kept 8 bases outside the gene matches. This CDR3 reads CASSLDTGETGELFF. CDR3 nucleotide sequence: TGTGCCAGCAGCCTGGACACAGGGGAAACCGGGGAGCTGTTTTTT.